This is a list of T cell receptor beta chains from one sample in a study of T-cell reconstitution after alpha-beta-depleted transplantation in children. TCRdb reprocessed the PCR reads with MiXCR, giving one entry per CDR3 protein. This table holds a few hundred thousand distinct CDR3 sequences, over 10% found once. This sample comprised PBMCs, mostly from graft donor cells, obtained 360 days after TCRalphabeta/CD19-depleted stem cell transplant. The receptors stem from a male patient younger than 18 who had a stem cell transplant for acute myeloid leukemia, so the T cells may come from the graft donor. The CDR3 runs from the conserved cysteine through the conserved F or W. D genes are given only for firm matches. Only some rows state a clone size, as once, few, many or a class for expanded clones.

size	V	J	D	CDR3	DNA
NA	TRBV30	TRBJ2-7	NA	CAWSQSAYEQYF	TGTGCCTGGAGTCAAAGCGCCTACGAGCAGTACTTC
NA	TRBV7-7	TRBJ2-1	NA	CASSRWGPIYNEQFF	TGTGCTAGCAGTCGCTGGGGGCCCATCTACAATGAGCAGTTCTTC
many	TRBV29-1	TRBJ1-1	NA	CSVGRLLVNTEAFF	TGCAGCGTTGGGCGTTTGTTGGTGAACACTGAAGCTTTCTTT
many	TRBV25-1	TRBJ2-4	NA	CASSEAGPKNIQYF	TGTGCCAGCAGTGAAGCCGGACCAAAAAACATTCAGTACTTC
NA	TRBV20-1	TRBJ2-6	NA	CSGSSGANVLTF	TGCAGTGGGAGCTCTGGGGCCAACGTCCTGACTTTC
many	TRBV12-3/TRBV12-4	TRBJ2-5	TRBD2	CASSFGSGRGEETQYF	TGTGCCAGCAGTTTCGGTAGCGGGAGGGGAGAAGAGACCCAGTACTTC
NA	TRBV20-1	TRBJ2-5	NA	CSASPPGVAETQYF	TGCAGTGCTAGCCCCCCGGGAGTGGCAGAGACCCAGTACTTC
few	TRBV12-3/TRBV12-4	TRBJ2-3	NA	CASSLVNSFTDTQYF	TGTGCCAGCAGTTTAGTAAACAGCTTCACAGATACGCAGTATTTT
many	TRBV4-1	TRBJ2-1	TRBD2	CASSQDQGLAIYEQFF	TGCGCCAGCAGCCAAGATCAGGGACTAGCAATTTATGAGCAGTTCTTC
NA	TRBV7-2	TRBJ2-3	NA	CASSLVVTTDTQYF	TGTGCCAGCAGCTTAGTCGTTACCACAGATACGCAGTATTTT
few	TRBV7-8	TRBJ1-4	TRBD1	CASSARGGQENEKLFF	TGTGCCAGCAGCGCCAGGGGAGGACAGGAGAACGAAAAACTGTTTTTT
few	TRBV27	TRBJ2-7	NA	CASSFLAGREQYF	TGTGCCAGCAGTTTCCTGGCTGGGAGGGAGCAGTACTTC
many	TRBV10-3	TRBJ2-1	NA	CAIRRWGYNEQFF	TGTGCCATCCGCCGGTGGGGATACAATGAGCAGTTCTTC
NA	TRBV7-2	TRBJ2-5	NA	CASSLADYPRETQYF	TGTGCCAGCAGCTTAGCAGACTACCCACGAGAGACCCAGTACTTC
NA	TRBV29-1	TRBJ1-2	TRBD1	CSVTSTGVNYGYTF	TGCAGCGTTACTTCGACAGGGGTGAACTATGGCTACACCTTC
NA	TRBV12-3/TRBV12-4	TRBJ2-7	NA	CASSFELNEQYF	TGTGCCAGCAGTTTTGAGCTGAACGAGCAGTACTTC
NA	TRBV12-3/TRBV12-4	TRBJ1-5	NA	CASSLSGDGNQPQHF	TGTGCCAGCAGTTTATCAGGGGACGGCAATCAGCCCCAGCATTTT